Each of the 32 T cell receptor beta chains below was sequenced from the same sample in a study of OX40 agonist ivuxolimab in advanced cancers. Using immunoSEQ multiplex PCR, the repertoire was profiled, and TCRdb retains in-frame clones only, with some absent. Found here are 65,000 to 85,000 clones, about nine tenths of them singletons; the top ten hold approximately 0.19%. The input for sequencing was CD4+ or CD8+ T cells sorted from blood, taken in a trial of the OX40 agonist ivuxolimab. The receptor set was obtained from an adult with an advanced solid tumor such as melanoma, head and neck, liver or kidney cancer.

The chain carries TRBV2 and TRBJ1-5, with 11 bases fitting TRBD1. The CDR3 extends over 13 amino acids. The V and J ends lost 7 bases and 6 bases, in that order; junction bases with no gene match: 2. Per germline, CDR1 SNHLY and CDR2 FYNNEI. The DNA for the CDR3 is TGTGCCAGCAAGGGGACAGGGGGTCAGCCCCAGCATTTT. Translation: CASKGTGGQPQHF.

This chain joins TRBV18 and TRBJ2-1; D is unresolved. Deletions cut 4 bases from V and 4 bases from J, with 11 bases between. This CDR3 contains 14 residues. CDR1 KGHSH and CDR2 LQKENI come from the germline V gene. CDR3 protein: CASSQGPLYNEQFF. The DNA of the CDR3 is TGTGCCAGCTCACAAGGCCCTCTTTACAATGAGCAGTTCTTC.

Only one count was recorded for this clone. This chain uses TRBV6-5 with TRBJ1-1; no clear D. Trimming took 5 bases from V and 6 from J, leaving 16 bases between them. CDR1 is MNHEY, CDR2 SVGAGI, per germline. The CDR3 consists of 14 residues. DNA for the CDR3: TGTGCCAGCAGTCCCAGTAACCGCGGCCCTGAAGCTTTCTTT. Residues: CASSPSNRGPEAFF.

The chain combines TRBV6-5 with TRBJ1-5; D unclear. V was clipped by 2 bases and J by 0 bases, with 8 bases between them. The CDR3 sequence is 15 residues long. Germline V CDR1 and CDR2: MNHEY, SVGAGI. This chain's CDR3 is CASSYASGSNQPQHF. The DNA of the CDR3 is TGTGCCAGCAGTTACGCTTCAGGTAGCAATCAGCCCCAGCATTTT.

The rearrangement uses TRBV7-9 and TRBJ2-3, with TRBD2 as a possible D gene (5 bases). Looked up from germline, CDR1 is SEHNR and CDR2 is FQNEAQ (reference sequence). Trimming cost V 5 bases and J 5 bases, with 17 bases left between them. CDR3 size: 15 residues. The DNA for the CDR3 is TGTGCCAGCAGCGGCCACGGGATCCCGGGAGATACGCAGTATTTT. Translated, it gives CASSGHGIPGDTQYF.

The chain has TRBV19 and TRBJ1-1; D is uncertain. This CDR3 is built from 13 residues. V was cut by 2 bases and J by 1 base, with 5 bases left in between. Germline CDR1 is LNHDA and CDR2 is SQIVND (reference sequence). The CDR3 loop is CASSIYQNTEAFF. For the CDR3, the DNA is TGTGCCAGTAGTATATACCAGAACACTGAAGCTTTCTTT.

CDR3 coding DNA: TGTGCCAGCAGCCAATCACAGGGAGGAAACACCATATATTTT. This encodes CASSQSQGGNTIYF. The chain couples TRBV9 to TRBJ1-3, with D maybe TRBD1 (6 bases). The V end was cut by 4 bases, the J end by 4 bases, with 12 bases between. The CDR3 loop spans 14 amino acids. Germline CDR1 is SGDLS and CDR2 is YYNGEE.

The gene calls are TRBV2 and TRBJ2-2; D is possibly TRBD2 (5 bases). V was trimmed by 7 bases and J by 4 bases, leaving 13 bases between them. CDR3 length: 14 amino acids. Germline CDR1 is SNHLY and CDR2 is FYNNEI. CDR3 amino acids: CASTRLGSTGELFF. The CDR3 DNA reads TGTGCCAGCACCCGATTGGGGAGCACCGGGGAGCTGTTTTTT.

DNA of the CDR3: TGTGCCAGCAGCGTAGCCCCCGCGGGCGGGACGGTCTACAATGAGCAGTTCTTC. Residues: CASSVAPAGGTVYNEQFF. The V and J genes are TRBV9 and TRBJ2-1, with a tentative D call TRBD2 (6 bases). With 0 bases removed from V and 3 bases from J, the gap between germline ends came to 19 bases. This CDR3 is built from 18 residues. CDR1 SGDLS and CDR2 YYNGEE come from the germline V gene.

DNA of the CDR3: TGTGCCAGCAGCTTGGGAGGTGGACAGGTGGCTGAAGCTTTCTTT. This codes for CASSLGGGQVAEAFF. The V and J genes are TRBV5-4 and TRBJ1-1, with 7 bases identical to TRBD1. V shed 0 bases and J 6 bases; nucleotides not matched to a gene: 8. Germline V lookup: CDR1 SGHNT, CDR2 YYREEE (reference sequence). This CDR3 has 15 amino acids.

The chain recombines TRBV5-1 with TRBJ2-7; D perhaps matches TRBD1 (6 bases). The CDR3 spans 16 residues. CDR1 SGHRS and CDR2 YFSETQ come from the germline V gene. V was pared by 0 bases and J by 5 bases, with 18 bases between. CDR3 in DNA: TGCGCCAGCAGCTTGGGGGGAACCTCAACAGGGCACGAGCAGTACTTC. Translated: CASSLGGTSTGHEQYF.

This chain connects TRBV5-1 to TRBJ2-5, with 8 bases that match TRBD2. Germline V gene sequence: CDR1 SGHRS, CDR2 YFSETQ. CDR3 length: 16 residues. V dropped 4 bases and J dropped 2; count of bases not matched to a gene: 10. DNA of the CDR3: TGCGCCAGCAGCATAACCGGGACTAGGCCTCAAGAGACCCAGTACTTC. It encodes CASSITGTRPQETQYF.

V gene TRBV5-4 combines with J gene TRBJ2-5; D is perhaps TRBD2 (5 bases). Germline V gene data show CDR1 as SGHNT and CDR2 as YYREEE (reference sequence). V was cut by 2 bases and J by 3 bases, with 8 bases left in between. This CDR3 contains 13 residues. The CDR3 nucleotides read TGTGCCAGCAGCTTTGGACTCGAAGAGACCCAGTACTTC. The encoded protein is CASSFGLEETQYF.

The CDR3 bases are TGTGCCAGCAGCTTAGGGTTAGCTAACTATGGCTACACCTTC. Translating gives CASSLGLANYGYTF. The rearrangement joins TRBV7-2 to TRBJ1-2; unclear D gene. Germline loops: CDR1 SGHTA, CDR2 FQGNSA. This CDR3 has 14 amino acids. The V gene lost 1 base and the J gene lost 0 bases, with 6 bases spanning the gap.

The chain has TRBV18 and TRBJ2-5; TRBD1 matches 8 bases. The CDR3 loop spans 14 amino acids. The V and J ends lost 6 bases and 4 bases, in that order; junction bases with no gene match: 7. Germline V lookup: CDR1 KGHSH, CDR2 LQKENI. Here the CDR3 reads CASSRDRTSETQYF. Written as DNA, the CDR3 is TGTGCCAGCTCCCGGGACAGGACTTCAGAGACCCAGTACTTC.

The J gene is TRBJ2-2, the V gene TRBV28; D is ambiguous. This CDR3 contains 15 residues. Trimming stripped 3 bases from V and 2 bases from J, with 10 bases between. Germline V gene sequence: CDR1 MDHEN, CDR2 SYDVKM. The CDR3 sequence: CASSLRRTNTGELFF. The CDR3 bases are TGTGCCAGCAGTTTGCGGCGGACCAACACCGGGGAGCTGTTTTTT.

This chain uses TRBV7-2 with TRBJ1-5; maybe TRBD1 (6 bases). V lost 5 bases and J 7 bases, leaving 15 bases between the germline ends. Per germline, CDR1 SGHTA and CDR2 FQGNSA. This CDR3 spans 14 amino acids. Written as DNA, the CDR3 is TGTGCCAGCAGCCGCCTTTACAGGGAACAGCCCCAGCATTTT. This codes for CASSRLYREQPQHF.

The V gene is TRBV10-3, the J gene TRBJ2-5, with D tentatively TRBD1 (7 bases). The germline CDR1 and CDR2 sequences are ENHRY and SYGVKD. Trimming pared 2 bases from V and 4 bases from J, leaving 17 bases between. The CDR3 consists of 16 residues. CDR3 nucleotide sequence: TGTGCCATCAGTGAGCCCAACAGACAGGGAGGAGAGACCCAGTACTTC. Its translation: CAISEPNRQGGETQYF.

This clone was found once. The CDR3 DNA is TGTGCCAGTGATAGTGGATGGACTGAAGCTTTCTTT. It yields the protein CASDSGWTEAFF. The rearrangement joins TRBV19 to TRBJ1-1, with D hard to call. In germline, CDR1 is LNHDA, CDR2 SQIVND (reference sequence). This CDR3 contains 12 residues. V lost 8 bases, J lost 5 bases, and 12 bases lay in between.

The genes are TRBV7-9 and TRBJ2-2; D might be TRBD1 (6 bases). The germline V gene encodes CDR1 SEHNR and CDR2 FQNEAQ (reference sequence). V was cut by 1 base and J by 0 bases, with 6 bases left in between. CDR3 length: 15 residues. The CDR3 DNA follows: TGTGCCAGCAGCTTAGAGGGGGCGAACACCGGGGAGCTGTTTTTT. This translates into CASSLEGANTGELFF.

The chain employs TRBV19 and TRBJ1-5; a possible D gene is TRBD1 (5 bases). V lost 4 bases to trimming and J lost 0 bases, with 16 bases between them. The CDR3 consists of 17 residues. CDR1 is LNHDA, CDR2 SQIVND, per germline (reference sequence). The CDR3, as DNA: TGTGCCAGTAGTACCCCCCGACGGGGGGATAGCAATCAGCCCCAGCATTTT. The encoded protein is CASSTPRRGDSNQPQHF.

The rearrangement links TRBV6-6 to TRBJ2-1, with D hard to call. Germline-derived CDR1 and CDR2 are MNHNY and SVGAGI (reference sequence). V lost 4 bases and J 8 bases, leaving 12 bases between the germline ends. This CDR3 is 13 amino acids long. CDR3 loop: CASSWRSGDEQFF. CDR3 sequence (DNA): TGTGCCAGCAGTTGGCGTTCGGGCGATGAGCAGTTCTTC.

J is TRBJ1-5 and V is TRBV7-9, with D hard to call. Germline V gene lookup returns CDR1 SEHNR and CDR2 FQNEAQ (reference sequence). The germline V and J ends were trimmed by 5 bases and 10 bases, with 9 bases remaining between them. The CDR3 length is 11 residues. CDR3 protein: CASSNDSPQHF. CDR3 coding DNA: TGTGCCAGCAGCAACGACTCCCCCCAGCATTTT.

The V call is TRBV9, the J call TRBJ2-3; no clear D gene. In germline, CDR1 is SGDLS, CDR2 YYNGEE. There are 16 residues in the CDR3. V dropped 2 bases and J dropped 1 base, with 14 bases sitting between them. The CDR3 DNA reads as TGTGCCAGCAGCGTGTTGGCCGGGCTAGGCACAGATACGCAGTATTTT. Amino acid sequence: CASSVLAGLGTDTQYF.

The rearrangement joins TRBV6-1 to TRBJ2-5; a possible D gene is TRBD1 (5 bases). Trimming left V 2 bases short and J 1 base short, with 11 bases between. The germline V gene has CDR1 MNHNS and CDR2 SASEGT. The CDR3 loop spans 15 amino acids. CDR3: CASSELGQGQETQYF. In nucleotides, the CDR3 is TGTGCCAGCAGTGAATTGGGGCAGGGCCAAGAGACCCAGTACTTC.

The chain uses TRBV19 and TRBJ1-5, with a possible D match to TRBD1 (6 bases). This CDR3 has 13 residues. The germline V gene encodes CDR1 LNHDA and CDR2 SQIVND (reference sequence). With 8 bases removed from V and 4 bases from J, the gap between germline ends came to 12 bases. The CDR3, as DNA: TGTGCCAGTCACCGGGACAAGAATCAGCCCCAGCATTTT. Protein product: CASHRDKNQPQHF.

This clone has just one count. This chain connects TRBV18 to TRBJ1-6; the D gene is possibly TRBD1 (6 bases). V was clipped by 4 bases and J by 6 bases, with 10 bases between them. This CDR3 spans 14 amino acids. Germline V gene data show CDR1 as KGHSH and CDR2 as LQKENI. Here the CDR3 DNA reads TGTGCCAGCTCACAGGCACAGGGTAATTCACCCCTCCACTTT. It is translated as CASSQAQGNSPLHF.

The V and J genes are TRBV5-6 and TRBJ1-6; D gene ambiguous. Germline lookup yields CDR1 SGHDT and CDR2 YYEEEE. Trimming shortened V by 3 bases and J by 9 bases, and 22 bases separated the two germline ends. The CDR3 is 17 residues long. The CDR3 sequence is CASSWGGSGRGGSPLHF. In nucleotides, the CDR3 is TGTGCCAGCAGCTGGGGTGGCTCAGGCCGAGGTGGTTCACCCCTCCACTTT.

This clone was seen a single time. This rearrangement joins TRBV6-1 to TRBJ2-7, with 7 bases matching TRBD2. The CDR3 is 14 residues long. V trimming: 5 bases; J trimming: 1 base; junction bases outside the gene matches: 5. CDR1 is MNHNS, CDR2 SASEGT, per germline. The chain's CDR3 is CASSLLAESYEQYF. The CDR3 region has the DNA TGTGCCAGCAGTCTCCTAGCGGAATCCTACGAGCAGTACTTC.

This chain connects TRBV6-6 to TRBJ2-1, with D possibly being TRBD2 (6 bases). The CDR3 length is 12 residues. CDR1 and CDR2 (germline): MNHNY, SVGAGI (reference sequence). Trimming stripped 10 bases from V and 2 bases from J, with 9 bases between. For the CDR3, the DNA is TGTGCCATCGGAGGGACCTACAATGAGCAGTTCTTC. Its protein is CAIGGTYNEQFF.

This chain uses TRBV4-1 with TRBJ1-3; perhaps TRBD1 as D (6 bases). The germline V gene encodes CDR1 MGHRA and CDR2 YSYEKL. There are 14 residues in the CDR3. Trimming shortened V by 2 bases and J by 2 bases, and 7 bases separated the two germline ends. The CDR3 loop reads CASSQPGAGNTIYF. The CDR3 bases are TGCGCCAGCAGCCAACCAGGGGCTGGAAACACCATATATTTT.

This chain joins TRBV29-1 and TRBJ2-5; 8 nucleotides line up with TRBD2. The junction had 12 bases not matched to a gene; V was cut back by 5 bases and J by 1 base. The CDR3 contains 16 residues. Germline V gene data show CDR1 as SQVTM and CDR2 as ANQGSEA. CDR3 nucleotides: TGCAGCGTTAATGGTAATAGCGGGGTGCTCCAAGAGACCCAGTACTTC. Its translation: CSVNGNSGVLQETQYF. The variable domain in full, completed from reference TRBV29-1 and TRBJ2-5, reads SAVISQKPSRDICQRGTSLTIQCQVDSQVTMMFWYRQQPGQSLTLIATANQGSEATYESGFVIDKFPISRPNLTFSTLTVSNMSPEDSSIYLCSVNGNSGVLQETQYFGPGTRLLVL.